The 11 T cell receptor beta chains below were found in one sample sequenced in a study of blood T cell repertoires in COVID-19. The table came from immunoSEQ multiplex PCR; TCRdb's copy has only in-frame clones and leaves some out. The sample lists approximately 160,000 clones, 85% to 90% occurring once. Input material: peripheral blood. The receptors come from a man aged 45-65 years with active or convalescent COVID-19.

V gene TRBV12-3 or TRBV12-4 combines with J gene TRBJ2-4, with TRBD1 identical over 10 bases. V lost 10 bases and J lost 7; bases outside the gene matches: 4. The CDR3 totals 12 residues. The CDR3 region is CATGQGENIQYF. The DNA of the CDR3 is TGTGCCACCGGACAGGGGGAGAACATTCAGTACTTC.

This clone occurred a few times. The chain uses TRBV7-9 and TRBJ2-3, with TRBD1 matching 7 bases. Trimming at V came to 5 bases and at J to 2 bases, leaving 4 bases not matched to a gene. The CDR3 covers 14 residues. Germline lookup yields CDR1 SEHNR and CDR2 FQNEAQ (reference sequence). The DNA of the CDR3 is TGTGCCAGCAGCCAGGGGGTTAACACAGATACGCAGTATTTT. Translating gives CASSQGVNTDTQYF.

This clone showed up just once. This rearrangement joins TRBV9 to TRBJ2-7; 14 bases match TRBD2. The CDR3 extends over 17 amino acids. Germline V CDR1 and CDR2: SGDLS, YYNGEE. J lost 1 base, V lost 4 bases, and 7 bases had no gene match. CDR3: CASSPGTSGGPSYEQYF. The CDR3 coding sequence is TGTGCCAGCAGCCCCGGGACTAGCGGGGGCCCTTCCTACGAGCAGTACTTC.

The chain has TRBV6-5 and TRBJ2-2; weak D call: TRBD1 (5 bases). The CDR3 totals 14 residues. Germline V gives CDR1 MNHEY, CDR2 SVGAGI. The V gene lost 6 bases and the J gene lost 5 bases, with 13 bases spanning the gap. The CDR3 nucleotides read TGTGCCAGCAGACCCGACAGATTAACCGGGGAGCTGTTTTTT. Translation gives CASRPDRLTGELFF.

The chain joins TRBV5-8 to TRBJ2-7; 7 bases line up with TRBD2. Germline values: CDR1 SGHTS, CDR2 YDEGEE. CDR3 length: 14 amino acids. The J segment lost 2 bases and the V segment lost 0 bases, leaving 2 bases of the junction unmatched. The CDR3 loop reads CASSLASGAYEQYF. In DNA form, the CDR3 reads TGTGCCAGCAGCTTGGCAAGCGGGGCCTACGAGCAGTACTTC.

The chain couples TRBV7-2 to TRBJ2-1; D perhaps matches TRBD1 (5 bases). The ends were cut back, 5 bases at V and 2 bases at J, with 7 bases in the middle. CDR3 length: 13 amino acids. CDR1 and CDR2 from the germline V gene are SGHTA and FQGNSA. The CDR3 DNA sequence: TGTGCCAGCAGCCAGGGCCCCTACAATGAGCAGTTCTTC. Translated, it gives CASSQGPYNEQFF. The full variable domain, with the rest looked up from reference TRBV7-2 and TRBJ2-1, is GAGVSQSPSNKVTEKGKDVELRCDPISGHTALYWYRQSLGQGLEFLIYFQGNSAPDKSGLPSDRFSAERTGGSVSTLTIQRTQQEDSAVYLCASSQGPYNEQFFGPGTRLTVL.

V usage is TRBV29-1 and J usage is TRBJ2-1, with TRBD2 matching 16 bases. This CDR3 is built from 15 residues. Germline-derived CDR1 and CDR2 are SQVTM and ANQGSEA. Trimming at V came to 6 bases and at J to 6 bases, leaving 5 bases not matched to a gene. DNA for the CDR3: TGCAGCGTAGTTGGGACTAGCGGGGGGGCCAATGAGCAGTTCTTC. Its protein is CSVVGTSGGANEQFF.

This clone was detected only once. The V call is TRBV7-8, the J call TRBJ1-3; D ambiguous. Germline assignment: CDR1 SGHVS and CDR2 FQNEAQ. The V end was cut by 1 base, the J end by 9 bases, with 22 bases between. The CDR3 contains 17 residues. The CDR3 coding sequence is TGTGCCAGCAGCTTAGAGTTCGGCCAAATCAGTCGGGGCACCATATATTTT. As protein: CASSLEFGQISRGTIYF.

The rearrangement uses TRBV2 and TRBJ2-7, with TRBD1 matching over 9 bases. The germline gives CDR1 SNHLY, CDR2 FYNNEI. Unmatched junction bases numbered 3, after V lost 6 bases and J lost 6 bases. There are 12 residues in the CDR3. DNA of the CDR3: TGTGCCAGCAGAGACAGGGGGGTCGAGCAGTACTTC. Residues: CASRDRGVEQYF.

The rearrangement joins TRBV12-3 or TRBV12-4 to TRBJ2-3, with TRBD2 matching over 14 bases. The CDR3 is 13 residues long. J lost 9 bases, V lost 8 bases, and 4 bases had no gene match. The CDR3 is CASGTSGGSTQYF. For the CDR3, the DNA is TGTGCCAGCGGGACTAGCGGGGGTTCCACGCAGTATTTT.

The rearrangement uses TRBV2 and TRBJ1-3; unclear D gene. V was trimmed by 6 bases and J by 0 bases, leaving 12 bases between them. Germline-derived CDR1 and CDR2 are SNHLY and FYNNEI. This CDR3 spans 15 amino acids. CDR3 bases: TGTGCCAGCAGACAACCCAGCGCCTCTGGAAACACCATATATTTT. Translated, it gives CASRQPSASGNTIYF.